This TCR beta chain was found in a study of T cell responses to AZD1222 COVID-19 vaccine (dated by TCRdb to the early 2020s). Notes on the research overall: A total of about 230 trial participants underwent TCR sequencing, of whom about 210 received two doses of AZD1222 and some 25 received two doses of the MenACWY control vaccine. Trial participants were enrolled by age into 18-55, 56-69 and 70-plus year subgroups, with roughly 160, 29 and 62 TCR-sequenced participants respectively.

The CDR3 regions of human TCRbeta chains were analyzed by immunosequencing. The study's own analysis went as follows. Repertoire TCRs were checked for matches against a reference library of SARS-CoV-2-specific TCRs that had been generated using the MIRA antigen-specificity platform. Breadth was defined as the fraction of unique TCRs that were SARS-CoV-2-associated, and depth was defined as the fraction of total T cells that were SARS-CoV-2-associated. Using the MIRA data, each spike-specific TCR was mapped to the spike region that the TCR reacts to and placed in a CD4 or CD8 class. Log10-transformed breadth and depth values were compared by one-way ANOVA with Sidak's multiple comparisons tests. TCRdb holds this immuneACCESS table with in-frame rearrangements only. Some clones are missing; in checked studies, unresolved V genes explain under half, and the rest has no known cause. V and J calls and clone size are copied from that table; D and trimming were computed from the DNA. This sample holds some 150,000 clones; roughly 90% were observed only once. Jointly, the top ten make up approximately 4.5% of the sample.

What this sample's time point label stands for: about 28 days (+/-7) after the second vaccine dose. AZD1222 recipients whose second dose came at about 4 weeks and those whose second dose came at about 12 weeks were combined into one group, since spike-specific TCR depth and breadth did not differ between the two schedules. Vaccinee samples were obtained from the UK trials COV001 and COV002, which included a single-blind randomized controlled phase 2/3 trial of AZD1222 (ChAdOx1 nCoV-19) in healthy adults. For TCRbeta chain sequencing, PBMC samples from trial participants were taken at day 0 and at day 28 after the second dose. What the research found in general, with its limitations: A significant rise in spike-specific TCR breadth and depth was observed after two AZD1222 doses relative to day 0 and relative to MenACWY recipients. Conclusions about previously exposed vaccinees are limited, since just six AZD1222 recipients were seropositive for SARS-CoV-2 at baseline. Participants were mostly white British, with more females than males. The authors suggested clonal diversity may have been underestimated. In the small 56-69-year group, the increase in depth fell short of significance, most likely because of low power. Reportedly, almost half of the unique spike-specific TCRs recognized epitopes lying outside the regions that are mutated in the B.1.351 and B.1.1.7 variants. No day 14 peak-response samples were available, so repertoires were characterized only after the peak T cell response. The vaccine-associated CD4 TCRs covered the entire spike protein, and the dominant responses fell in regions 160-218 and 743-854.

From cysteine to phenylalanine, the CDR3 is 16 amino acids long. Only the CDR3 DNA is retained, 48 bases long and in frame from the first base. V loses 0 bases at its end and J loses 7 bases; junction bases beyond the gene matches: 7. CDR1 and CDR2 (LGHNA, YNFKEQ) derive from the germline V gene. This clone was observed a single time. Its antigen remains unidentified. No much larger clonotype is one base removed from it; base qualities were not supplied. The sequencing here drew on peripheral blood, taken 28 days after the second AZD1222 dose. The rearrangement combines TRBV4-2 with TRBJ2-2, with 8 middle bases fitting TRBD2. The receptor was derived from an adult who received the AZD1222 COVID-19 vaccine. The CDR3 amino acid sequence is: CASSQEDGGADGELFF. The DNA sequence is as follows: TGTGCCAGCAGCCAAGAGGACGGGGGGGCGGACGGGGAGCTGTTTTTT.